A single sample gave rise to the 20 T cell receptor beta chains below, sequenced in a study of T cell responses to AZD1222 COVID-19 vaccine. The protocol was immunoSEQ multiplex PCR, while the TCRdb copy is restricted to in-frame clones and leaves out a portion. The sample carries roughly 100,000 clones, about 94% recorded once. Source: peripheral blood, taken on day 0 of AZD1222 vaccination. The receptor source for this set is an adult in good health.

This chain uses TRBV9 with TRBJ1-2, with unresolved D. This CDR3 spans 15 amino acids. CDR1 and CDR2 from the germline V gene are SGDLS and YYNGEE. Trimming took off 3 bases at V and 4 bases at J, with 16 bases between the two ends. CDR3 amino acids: CASSADYGISYGYTF. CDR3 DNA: TGTGCCAGCAGCGCCGATTACGGGATTAGCTATGGCTACACCTTC.

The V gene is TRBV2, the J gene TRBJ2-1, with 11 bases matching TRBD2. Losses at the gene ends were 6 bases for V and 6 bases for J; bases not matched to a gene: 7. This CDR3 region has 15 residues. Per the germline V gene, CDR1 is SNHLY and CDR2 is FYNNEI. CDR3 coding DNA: TGTGCCAGCAGGGAGACTAGCGGGAAAGGCAATGAGCAGTTCTTC. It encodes CASRETSGKGNEQFF. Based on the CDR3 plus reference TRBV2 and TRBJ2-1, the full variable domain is EPEVTQTPSHQVTQMGQEVILRCVPISNHLYFYWYRQILGQKVEFLVSFYNNEISEKSEIFDDQFSVERPDGSNFTLKIRSTKLEDSAMYFCASRETSGKGNEQFFGPGTRLTVL.

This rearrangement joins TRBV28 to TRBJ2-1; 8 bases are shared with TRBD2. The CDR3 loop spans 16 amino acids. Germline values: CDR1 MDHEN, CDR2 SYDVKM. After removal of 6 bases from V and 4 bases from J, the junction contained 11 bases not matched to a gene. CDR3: CASRTPTGGGYNEQFF. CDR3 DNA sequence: TGTGCCAGCAGGACCCCCACGGGAGGGGGGTACAATGAGCAGTTCTTC.

Here the CDR3 DNA reads TGCAGCGTTGAAGAGGGGGCTGGTTACGAGCAGTACTTC. Protein: CSVEEGAGYEQYF. The chain is built from TRBV29-1 and TRBJ2-7; weak D call: TRBD1 (6 bases). CDR3 size: 13 residues. The V and J ends lost 0 bases and 4 bases respectively, with 10 bases between them. Germline assignment: CDR1 SQVTM and CDR2 ANQGSEA.

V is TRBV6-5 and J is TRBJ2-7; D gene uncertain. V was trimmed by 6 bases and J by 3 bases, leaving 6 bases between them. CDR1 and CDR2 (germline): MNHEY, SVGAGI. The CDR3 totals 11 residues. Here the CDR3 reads CASSVRYEQYF. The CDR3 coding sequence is TGTGCCAGCAGCGTACGCTACGAGCAGTACTTC.

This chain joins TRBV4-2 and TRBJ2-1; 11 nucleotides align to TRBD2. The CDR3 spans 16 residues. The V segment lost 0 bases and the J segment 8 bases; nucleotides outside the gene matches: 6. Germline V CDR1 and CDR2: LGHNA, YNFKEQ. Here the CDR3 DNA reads TGTGCCAGCAGCCAAGAGGCACTAGCGGGAGCTCATGAGCAGTTCTTC. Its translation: CASSQEALAGAHEQFF.

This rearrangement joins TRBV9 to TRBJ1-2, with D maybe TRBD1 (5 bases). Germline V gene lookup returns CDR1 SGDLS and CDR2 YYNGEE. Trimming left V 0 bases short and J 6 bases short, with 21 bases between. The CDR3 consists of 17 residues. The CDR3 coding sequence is TGTGCCAGCAGCGTAGGTCCAGGACAAGGTAACCTTAATGGCTACACCTTC. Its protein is CASSVGPGQGNLNGYTF.

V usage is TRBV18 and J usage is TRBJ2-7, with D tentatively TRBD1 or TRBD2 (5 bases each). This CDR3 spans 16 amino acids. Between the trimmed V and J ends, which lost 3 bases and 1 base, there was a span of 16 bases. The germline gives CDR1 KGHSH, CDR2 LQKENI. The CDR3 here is CASSPEGQSSSYEQYF. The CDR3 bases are TGTGCCAGCTCACCTGAGGGGCAGTCTTCTTCCTACGAGCAGTACTTC.

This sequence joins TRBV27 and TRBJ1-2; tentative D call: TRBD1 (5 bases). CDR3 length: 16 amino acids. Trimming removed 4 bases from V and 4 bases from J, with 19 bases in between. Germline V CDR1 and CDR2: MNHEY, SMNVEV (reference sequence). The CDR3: CASSSSSGPEGYGYTF. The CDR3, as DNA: TGTGCCAGCAGTTCCTCATCGGGGCCCGAAGGCTATGGCTACACCTTC.

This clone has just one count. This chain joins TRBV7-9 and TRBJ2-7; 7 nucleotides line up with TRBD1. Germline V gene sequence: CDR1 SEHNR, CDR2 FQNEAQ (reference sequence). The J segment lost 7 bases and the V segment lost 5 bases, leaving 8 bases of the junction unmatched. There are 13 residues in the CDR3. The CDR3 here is CASSEQGVWEQYF. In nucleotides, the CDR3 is TGTGCCAGCAGCGAGCAGGGGGTTTGGGAGCAGTACTTC.

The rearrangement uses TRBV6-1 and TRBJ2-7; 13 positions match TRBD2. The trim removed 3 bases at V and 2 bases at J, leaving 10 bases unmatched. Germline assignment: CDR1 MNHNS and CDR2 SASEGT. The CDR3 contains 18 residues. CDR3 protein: CASSEGLAGSILTYEQYF. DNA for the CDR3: TGTGCCAGCAGTGAGGGACTAGCGGGATCCATACTTACCTACGAGCAGTACTTC.

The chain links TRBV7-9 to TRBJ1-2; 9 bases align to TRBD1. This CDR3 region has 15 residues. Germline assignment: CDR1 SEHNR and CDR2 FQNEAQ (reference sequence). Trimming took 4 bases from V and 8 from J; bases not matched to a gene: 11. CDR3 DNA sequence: TGTGCCAGCAGCTCGTACCGGGACAGGGTCGAAGGCTACACCTTC. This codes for CASSSYRDRVEGYTF.

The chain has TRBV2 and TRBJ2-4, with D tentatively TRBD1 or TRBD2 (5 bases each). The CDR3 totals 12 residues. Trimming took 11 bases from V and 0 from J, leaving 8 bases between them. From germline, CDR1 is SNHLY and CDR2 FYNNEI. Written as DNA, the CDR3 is TGTGCCGGGGGACCAGCCAAAAACATTCAGTACTTC. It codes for CAGGPAKNIQYF.

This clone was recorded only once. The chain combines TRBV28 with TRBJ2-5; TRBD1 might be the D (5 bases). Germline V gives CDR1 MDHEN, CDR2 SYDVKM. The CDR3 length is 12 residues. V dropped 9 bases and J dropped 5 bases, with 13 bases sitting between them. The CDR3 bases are TGTGCCAGTAGACAGAATGACGAGACCCAGTACTTC. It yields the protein CASRQNDETQYF.

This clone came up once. CDR3 amino acids: CAIRGTGGDTEAFF. In DNA form, the CDR3 reads TGTGCCATCAGGGGGACAGGGGGTGACACTGAAGCTTTCTTT. The chain is built from TRBV10-3 and TRBJ1-1; 11 nucleotides line up with TRBD1. This CDR3 region has 14 residues. Losses at the gene ends were 6 bases for V and 3 bases for J; bases not matched to a gene: 3. Germline V gene lookup returns CDR1 ENHRY and CDR2 SYGVKD.

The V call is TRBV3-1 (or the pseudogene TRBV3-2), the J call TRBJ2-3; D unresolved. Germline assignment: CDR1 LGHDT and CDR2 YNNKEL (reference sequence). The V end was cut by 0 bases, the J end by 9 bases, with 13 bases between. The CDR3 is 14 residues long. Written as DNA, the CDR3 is TGTGCCAGCAGCCAAGAGGCCCAAACAAGAACGCAGTATTTT. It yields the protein CASSQEAQTRTQYF.

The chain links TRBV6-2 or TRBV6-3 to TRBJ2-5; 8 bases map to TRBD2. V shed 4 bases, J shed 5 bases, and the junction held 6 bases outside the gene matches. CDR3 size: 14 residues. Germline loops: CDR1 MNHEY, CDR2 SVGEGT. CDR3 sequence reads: CASSSGREGETQYF. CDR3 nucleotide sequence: TGTGCCAGCAGTTCAGGACGGGAGGGGGAGACCCAGTACTTC.

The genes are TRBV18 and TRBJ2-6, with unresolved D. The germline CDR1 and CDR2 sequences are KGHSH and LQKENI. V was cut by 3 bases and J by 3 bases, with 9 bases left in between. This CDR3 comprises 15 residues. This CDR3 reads CASSPIPSGANVLTF. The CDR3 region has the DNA TGTGCCAGCTCACCGATCCCCAGTGGGGCCAACGTCCTGACTTTC.

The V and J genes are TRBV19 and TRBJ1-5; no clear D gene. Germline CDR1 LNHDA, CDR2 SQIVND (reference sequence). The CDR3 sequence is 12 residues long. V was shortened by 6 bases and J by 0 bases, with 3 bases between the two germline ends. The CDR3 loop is CASRRSNQPQHF. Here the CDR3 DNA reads TGTGCCAGTAGGCGTAGCAATCAGCCCCAGCATTTT.

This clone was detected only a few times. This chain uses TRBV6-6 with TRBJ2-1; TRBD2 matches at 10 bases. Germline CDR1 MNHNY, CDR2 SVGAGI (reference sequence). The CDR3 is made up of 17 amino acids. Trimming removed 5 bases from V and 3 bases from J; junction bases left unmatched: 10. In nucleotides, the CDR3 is TGTGCCAGCAGTCCCTTCTGGGTAGCGGGAGGCTACAATGAGCAGTTCTTC. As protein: CASSPFWVAGGYNEQFF.